These T cell receptor beta chains were read from a single sample in a study of T cell repertoires in cytomegalovirus infection. TCRdb reprocessed the reads via MiXCR and lists one record per CDR3 protein. The table lists 290,000 or so distinct CDR3 sequences, about a tenth of them singletons, with approximately 2.4% in the top ten. Sequenced sample: PBMCs. The receptors were gathered from a human donor in good health (CMV status not recorded). Some clones in this sample may be carry-over from other donors' samples. The CDR3 runs from the conserved cysteine through the conserved F or W. A D gene is named only where the DNA matches it firmly. For some rows the clone size is stated as once, few or many, or as a class when expanded; others skip it.

CDR3 protein: CASSFRRPDRARNTEAFF
CDR3 DNA: TGTGCCAGCAGCTTCAGGCGGCCGGACAGGGCTAGAAACACTGAAGCTTTCTTT
V gene: TRBV7-2
clone size: many
J gene: TRBJ1-1
D gene: TRBD1

CDR3 protein: CASLRGGGLREQFF
CDR3 DNA: TGTGCCAGCCTCAGGGGGGGGGGGCTACGTGAGCAGTTCTTC
V gene: TRBV7-9
clone size: few
J gene: TRBJ2-1
D gene: .

CDR3 protein: CSVAGTDYNEQFF
CDR3 DNA: TGCAGCGTTGCGGGGACAGACTACAATGAGCAGTTCTTC
V gene: TRBV29-1
clone size: few
J gene: TRBJ2-1
D gene: TRBD1

CDR3 protein: CASSRTGRSWDQPQHF
CDR3 DNA: TGTGCCAGCAGTAGAACAGGGAGGAGTTGGGATCAGCCCCAGCATTTT
V gene: TRBV28
clone size: many
J gene: TRBJ1-5
D gene: .

CDR3 protein: CSARVHMNTEAFF
CDR3 DNA: TGCAGTGCTAGAGTCCATATGAACACTGAAGCTTTCTTT
V gene: TRBV20-1
clone size: many
J gene: TRBJ1-1
D gene: .

CDR3 protein: CASSYGGRNSPLHF
CDR3 DNA: TGTGCCAGCAGTTACGGGGGGCGCAATTCACCCCTCCACTTT
V gene: TRBV6-5
clone size: many
J gene: TRBJ1-6
D gene: .

CDR3 protein: CASSWTGPGNTIYF
CDR3 DNA: TGTGCCAGCAGTTGGACAGGGCCTGGAAACACCATATATTTT
V gene: TRBV6-2/TRBV6-3
clone size: few
J gene: TRBJ1-3
D gene: TRBD1

CDR3 protein: CASSSIAGGPQETQYF
CDR3 DNA: TGTGCCAGCAGCTCTATAGCGGGGGGGCCGCAAGAGACCCAGTACTTC
V gene: TRBV2
clone size: few
J gene: TRBJ2-5
D gene: TRBD2

CDR3 protein: CASSNGPGITDTQYF
CDR3 DNA: TGTGCCAGCAGCAACGGCCCGGGGATCACAGATACGCAGTATTTT
V gene: TRBV5-5
clone size: many
J gene: TRBJ2-3
D gene: .

CDR3 protein: CATSRGGISGDTQYF
CDR3 DNA: TGTGCCACCAGCAGAGGAGGGATCTCCGGGGATACGCAGTATTTT
V gene: TRBV15
clone size: many
J gene: TRBJ2-3
D gene: .

CDR3 protein: CASSFAPSLPNEQFF
CDR3 DNA: TGTGCCAGCAGCTTCGCGCCTTCTTTACCCAATGAGCAGTTCTTC
V gene: TRBV7-2
clone size: many
J gene: TRBJ2-1
D gene: .

CDR3 protein: CASSYGGREANYGYTF
CDR3 DNA: TGTGCCAGCAGTTACGGGGGTAGGGAAGCTAACTATGGCTACACCTTC
V gene: TRBV6-5
clone size: few
J gene: TRBJ1-2
D gene: .

CDR3 protein: CASTPGGLAGYQETQYF
CDR3 DNA: TGTGCCAGCACTCCAGGCGGGCTAGCGGGGTACCAAGAGACCCAGTACTTC
V gene: TRBV28
clone size: many
J gene: TRBJ2-5
D gene: TRBD2

CDR3 protein: CSATHRLADTQYF
CDR3 DNA: TGCAGTGCTACCCACAGACTAGCCGATACGCAGTATTTT
V gene: TRBV20-1
clone size: .
J gene: TRBJ2-3
D gene: TRBD2

CDR3 protein: CASTPPDWRGAGEQFF
CDR3 DNA: TGTGCCAGCACCCCCCCGGATTGGAGGGGGGCGGGGGAGCAGTTCTTC
V gene: TRBV28
clone size: many
J gene: TRBJ2-1
D gene: .

CDR3 protein: CASSIDPRQAQETQYF
CDR3 DNA: TGTGCCAGTAGTATAGATCCCCGACAGGCCCAAGAGACCCAGTACTTC
V gene: TRBV19
clone size: many
J gene: TRBJ2-5
D gene: .

CDR3 protein: CATSDPATLASYNEQFF
CDR3 DNA: TGTGCCACCAGTGACCCGGCGACGCTGGCCTCCTACAATGAGCAGTTCTTC
V gene: TRBV24-1
clone size: few
J gene: TRBJ2-1
D gene: .

CDR3 protein: CASSTLSLHIQYF
CDR3 DNA: TGTGCCAGCAGCACGCTCTCGCTACACATTCAGTACTTC
V gene: TRBV5-5
clone size: many
J gene: TRBJ2-4
D gene: .

CDR3 protein: CSARAIGQGAGGYTF
CDR3 DNA: TGCAGTGCTAGAGCTATCGGACAGGGGGCGGGGGGCTACACCTTC
V gene: TRBV20-1
clone size: many
J gene: TRBJ1-2
D gene: TRBD1

CDR3 protein: CASPRDRDYNEQFF
CDR3 DNA: TGCGCCAGCCCGAGAGACAGGGACTACAATGAGCAGTTCTTC
V gene: TRBV23-1
clone size: many
J gene: TRBJ2-1
D gene: TRBD1

CDR3 protein: CASRGGESGANVLTF
CDR3 DNA: TGTGCCAGCAGGGGGGGGGAATCTGGGGCCAACGTCCTGACTTTC
V gene: TRBV6-2/TRBV6-3
clone size: many
J gene: TRBJ2-6
D gene: TRBD2

CDR3 protein: CASSRPGTGTDSPLHF
CDR3 DNA: TGTGCCAGCAGTCGTCCCGGGACAGGGACGGATTCACCCCTCCACTTT
V gene: TRBV28
clone size: many
J gene: TRBJ1-6
D gene: TRBD1

CDR3 protein: CASSYSTAVVLYGYTF
CDR3 DNA: TGTGCCAGCAGTTACTCGACCGCGGTTGTCCTTTATGGCTACACCTTC
V gene: TRBV6-5
clone size: many
J gene: TRBJ1-2
D gene: .

CDR3 protein: CASGQGTYSNQPQHF
CDR3 DNA: TGTGCCAGCGGCCAGGGAACCTATAGCAATCAGCCCCAGCATTTT
V gene: TRBV2
clone size: many
J gene: TRBJ1-5
D gene: .

CDR3 protein: CASSSYGQYGYTF
CDR3 DNA: TGTGCCAGCAGCTCTTATGGACAGTATGGCTACACCTTC
V gene: TRBV7-9
clone size: many
J gene: TRBJ1-2
D gene: .

CDR3 protein: CATSRGGGLTEAFF
CDR3 DNA: TGTGCCACCAGCAGAGGAGGAGGATTGACTGAAGCTTTCTTT
V gene: TRBV15
clone size: many
J gene: TRBJ1-1
D gene: .

CDR3 protein: CASSLGTGSLYGYTF
CDR3 DNA: TGTGCCAGCAGTTTAGGGACAGGGTCCCTCTATGGCTACACCTTC
V gene: TRBV12-3/TRBV12-4
clone size: many
J gene: TRBJ1-2
D gene: TRBD1

CDR3 protein: CASTPRTQRETQYF
CDR3 DNA: TGTGCCAGCACTCCGCGGACACAAAGGGAGACCCAGTACTTC
V gene: TRBV6-2/TRBV6-3
clone size: many
J gene: TRBJ2-5
D gene: .

CDR3 protein: CASSQGADTGELFF
CDR3 DNA: TGTGCCAGCAGTCAGGGGGCGGACACCGGGGAGCTGTTTTTT
V gene: TRBV2
clone size: many
J gene: TRBJ2-2
D gene: TRBD1

CDR3 protein: CASSSWTSGIREQYF
CDR3 DNA: TGTGCCAGCAGTTCTTGGACTAGCGGCATCAGGGAGCAGTACTTC
V gene: TRBV6-5
clone size: .
J gene: TRBJ2-7
D gene: TRBD2

CDR3 protein: CASSETGKDEKLFF
CDR3 DNA: TGTGCCAGCAGTGAAACAGGGAAGGATGAAAAACTGTTTTTT
V gene: TRBV28
clone size: many
J gene: TRBJ1-4
D gene: .

CDR3 protein: CASSSLSRGVWNEQFF
CDR3 DNA: TGTGCCAGCAGCTCCCTCTCCCGAGGGGTGTGGAATGAGCAGTTCTTC
V gene: TRBV5-6
clone size: many
J gene: TRBJ2-1
D gene: .

CDR3 protein: CASGEGWSNQPQHF
CDR3 DNA: TGTGCCAGCGGAGAGGGTTGGAGCAATCAGCCCCAGCATTTT
V gene: TRBV2
clone size: few
J gene: TRBJ1-5
D gene: .

CDR3 protein: CSVEKLSTEAFF
CDR3 DNA: TGCAGCGTTGAGAAGCTATCCACTGAAGCTTTCTTT
V gene: TRBV29-1
clone size: many
J gene: TRBJ1-1
D gene: .

CDR3 protein: CAISVMGQVGDTQYF
CDR3 DNA: TGTGCCATCAGTGTCATGGGACAGGTAGGAGATACGCAGTATTTT
V gene: TRBV10-3
clone size: many
J gene: TRBJ2-3
D gene: TRBD1

CDR3 protein: CASSLRTPGPASQFF
CDR3 DNA: TGTGCCAGCAGCTTGCGAACCCCGGGCCCAGCTTCACAGTTCTTC
V gene: TRBV5-6
clone size: many
J gene: TRBJ2-1
D gene: .

CDR3 protein: CASSLVSGRNTEAFF
CDR3 DNA: TGTGCCAGCAGCTTAGTGTCGGGTCGGAACACTGAAGCTTTCTTT
V gene: TRBV7-9
clone size: .
J gene: TRBJ1-1
D gene: .